One and the same sample provided the 25 T cell receptor beta chains below, sequenced in a study of blood T cell repertoires in COVID-19. Profiling relied on immunoSEQ multiplex PCR, and the TCRdb table lists in-frame clones only, not all of them. Counted here are around 250,000 clones, more than 70% occurring once; the ten biggest clones make up approximately 5.9%. Material for sequencing was peripheral blood. All receptors come from a man older than 75 with acute or convalescent COVID-19.

This sequence joins TRBV5-8 and TRBJ2-3; 10 bases match TRBD2. The CDR3 covers 15 residues. Trimming at V came to 3 bases and at J to 2 bases, leaving 3 bases not matched to a gene. Germline lookup yields CDR1 SGHTS and CDR2 YDEGEE. CDR3 sequence (DNA): TGTGCCAGCAGCTGGACTAGCGGCAACACAGATACGCAGTATTTT. Its protein is CASSWTSGNTDTQYF.

The chain uses TRBV27 and TRBJ1-6; no clear D. V lost 7 bases and J 6 bases, leaving 10 bases between the germline ends. In germline, CDR1 is MNHEY, CDR2 SMNVEV (reference sequence). The CDR3 sequence is 13 residues long. The CDR3: CASNRAGNSPLHF. CDR3 DNA sequence: TGTGCCAGCAATAGGGCGGGTAATTCACCCCTCCACTTT.

V is TRBV19 and J is TRBJ1-2; D is unresolved. Trimming cost V 4 bases and J 3 bases, with 15 bases left between them. Per germline, CDR1 LNHDA and CDR2 SQIVND (reference sequence). This CDR3 contains 15 residues. The CDR3 here is CASSTEQLWDYGYTF. The DNA of the CDR3 is TGTGCCAGTAGTACGGAACAGCTCTGGGACTATGGCTACACCTTC.

The genes are TRBV3-1 (or the pseudogene TRBV3-2) and TRBJ1-6, with D unresolved. Germline V gene data show CDR1 as LGHDT and CDR2 as YNNKEL (reference sequence). The CDR3 runs 13 residues. V was cut by 1 base and J by 8 bases, with 6 bases left in between. CDR3 in amino acids: CASSQGEHSPLHF. The CDR3 nucleotides read TGTGCCAGCAGCCAAGGCGAGCATTCACCCCTCCACTTT.

The chain joins TRBV3-1 (or the pseudogene TRBV3-2) to TRBJ2-7, with TRBD1 as a possible D gene (6 bases). CDR1 is LGHDT and CDR2 is YNNKEL in the germline V gene (reference sequence). Trimming took 4 bases from V and 3 from J, leaving 10 bases between them. The CDR3 consists of 13 residues. In DNA, the CDR3 is TGTGCCAGCAGCCTCAAAGGGGGCTACGAGCAGTACTTC. It yields the protein CASSLKGGYEQYF.

This sequence joins TRBV5-1 and TRBJ2-1; 7 bases align to TRBD1. Unmatched junction bases numbered 10, after V lost 6 bases and J lost 7 bases. The CDR3 has 14 amino acids. Germline CDR1 is SGHRS and CDR2 is YFSETQ. CDR3 sequence (DNA): TGCGCCAGCAACAGCCGGGACAGCCGGAATGAGCAGTTCTTC. This sequence encodes CASNSRDSRNEQFF.

This CDR3 is CASSPPGVAGYTF. The DNA of the CDR3 is TGTGCCAGCTCACCCCCGGGGGTTGCTGGCTACACCTTC. V gene TRBV18 combines with J gene TRBJ1-2; D might be TRBD1 (5 bases). Germline assignment: CDR1 KGHSH and CDR2 LQKENI. This CDR3 comprises 13 residues. The V and J ends lost 3 bases and 7 bases respectively, with 12 bases between them.

The chain is built from TRBV24-1 and TRBJ2-3; D gene unclear. The germline V gene has CDR1 KGHDR and CDR2 SFDVKD. Trimming removed 6 bases from V and 6 bases from J, with 6 bases in between. CDR3 length: 11 residues. The CDR3 nucleotides are TGTGCCACCAGTTTATCGGATACGCAGTATTTT. Its protein product is CATSLSDTQYF.

The chain recombines TRBV3-1 (or the pseudogene TRBV3-2) with TRBJ1-1; a weak D match, TRBD1 (5 bases). Germline V gene data show CDR1 as LGHDT and CDR2 as YNNKEL (reference sequence). Trimming took off 1 base at V and 7 bases at J, with 10 bases between the two ends. There are 13 residues in the CDR3. CDR3 sequence (DNA): TGTGCCAGCAGCCAAGGGGGGGGGAATGAAGCTTTCTTT. It codes for CASSQGGGNEAFF.

V and J are TRBV5-4 and TRBJ2-3; no definite D call. Trimming removed 0 bases from V and 1 base from J, with 18 bases in between. Germline loops: CDR1 SGHNT, CDR2 YYREEE (reference sequence). This CDR3 spans 18 amino acids. The CDR3 reads CASSLAGQTPTGTDTQYF. CDR3 coding DNA: TGTGCCAGCAGCTTGGCCGGCCAGACACCAACTGGCACAGATACGCAGTATTTT.

The J gene is TRBJ1-1, the V gene TRBV21-1; the table's D call of TRBD1 was not tested on the DNA. TRBV21-1 counts as a pseudogene. This CDR3 has 19 residues. For the CDR3, the DNA is TGTGCCAGCAGCAAATTTTCCCGGGACAGGGGGCAGGGGACCACTGAAGCTTTCTTT. It is translated as CASSKFSRDRGQGTTEAFF.

This clone was recorded a few times. V usage is TRBV11-3 and J usage is TRBJ2-1; 10 bases match TRBD2. The CDR3 has 16 amino acids. J gave up 2 bases and V 5 bases, and 6 bases lay outside the gene matches. Per germline, CDR1 SGHNT and CDR2 YENEEA. The CDR3 reads CASSTRTSGPYNEQFF. The CDR3 DNA reads as TGTGCCAGCAGCACAAGGACTAGCGGACCCTACAATGAGCAGTTCTTC. Full variable domain (rest looked up from reference TRBV11-3 and TRBJ2-1): EAGVVQSPRYKIIEKKQPVAFWCNPISGHNTLYWYLQNLGQGPELLIRYENEEAVDDSQLPKDRFSAERLKGVDSTLKIQPAELGDSAVYLCASSTRTSGPYNEQFFGPGTRLTVL.

The chain recombines TRBV29-1 with TRBJ1-1; 8 positions agree with TRBD1. CDR1 is SQVTM and CDR2 is ANQGSEA in the germline V gene. This CDR3 comprises 13 residues. The V segment lost 7 bases and the J segment 5 bases; nucleotides outside the gene matches: 9. CDR3 in DNA: TGCAGCGCCCGACAGGGGTCGGGGACTGAAGCTTTCTTT. Amino acids: CSARQGSGTEAFF. The full variable domain, its missing parts supplied by reference TRBV29-1 and TRBJ1-1, is SAVISQKPSRDICQRGTSLTIQCQVDSQVTMMFWYRQQPGQSLTLIATANQGSEATYESGFVIDKFPISRPNLTFSTLTVSNMSPEDSSIYLCSARQGSGTEAFFGQGTRLTVV.

The table lists this clone with a count of one. The V call is TRBV28, the J call TRBJ1-6; D possibly corresponds to TRBD1 (5 bases). Trimming shortened V by 8 bases and J by 9 bases, and 17 bases separated the two germline ends. Germline values: CDR1 MDHEN, CDR2 SYDVKM. The CDR3 consists of 14 residues. CDR3: CASAPQGIASPLHF. CDR3 DNA: TGTGCCAGCGCACCCCAGGGTATAGCTTCACCCCTCCACTTT.

V gene TRBV14 combines with J gene TRBJ1-1; 9 bases map to TRBD1. The CDR3 extends over 13 amino acids. In germline, CDR1 is SGHDN, CDR2 FVKESK. With 4 bases clipped from V and 7 bases from J, the junction kept 4 bases outside the gene matches. For the CDR3, the DNA is TGTGCCAGCAGCCGGGGGGACAGGGTTGAAGCTTTCTTT. It translates to CASSRGDRVEAFF.

The CDR3 is CASSVAPGANTEAFF. The CDR3 bases are TGTGCCAGCAGTGTGGCTCCAGGGGCGAACACTGAAGCTTTCTTT. The genes are TRBV2 and TRBJ1-1; maybe TRBD1 (6 bases). CDR1 SNHLY and CDR2 FYNNEI come from the germline V gene. V shed 4 bases and J shed 1 base, with 13 bases lying between them. The CDR3 has 15 residues.

This sequence joins TRBV19 and TRBJ2-3; 7 nucleotides agree with TRBD1. This CDR3 is 15 amino acids long. Unmatched junction bases numbered 9, after V lost 4 bases and J lost 5 bases. The germline V gene has CDR1 LNHDA and CDR2 SQIVND (reference sequence). The CDR3 protein is CASSTQGVRVDTQYF. The CDR3 DNA sequence: TGTGCCAGTAGTACCCAGGGGGTCAGGGTAGATACGCAGTATTTT. Full variable domain (missing parts from reference TRBV19 and TRBJ2-3): DGGITQSPKYLFRKEGQNVTLSCEQNLNHDAMYWYRQDPGQGLRLIYYSQIVNDFQKGDIAEGYSVSREKKESFPLTVTSAQKNPTAFYLCASSTQGVRVDTQYFGPGTRLTVL.

This sequence joins TRBV6-5 and TRBJ1-1, with a tentative D call TRBD1 (6 bases). Germline lookup yields CDR1 MNHEY and CDR2 SVGAGI. The CDR3 has 13 residues. The V end was cut by 6 bases, the J end by 5 bases, with 13 bases between. The CDR3 nucleotides are TGTGCCAGCAGAGCACAGGGTAGGACTGAAGCTTTCTTT. It is translated as CASRAQGRTEAFF.

The chain has TRBV11-2 and TRBJ1-1; D gene ambiguous. Trimming took off 3 bases at V and 1 base at J, with 6 bases between the two ends. This CDR3 has 13 amino acids. Germline values: CDR1 SGHAT, CDR2 FQNNGV. The CDR3 DNA follows: TGTGCCAGCAGCTTCCGGTGGAACACTGAAGCTTTCTTT. Translated: CASSFRWNTEAFF.

This clone was counted a single time. This chain joins TRBV25-1 and TRBJ2-2; TRBD2 agrees at 8 bases. CDR1 and CDR2 (germline): MGHDK, SYGVNS. The CDR3 length is 16 residues. J was trimmed by 4 bases and V by 5 bases; bases with no gene match: 9. The DNA for the CDR3 is TGTGCCAGCAGTTCCCCGTCGGGAGGGAGCACCGGGGAGCTGTTTTTT. It is translated as CASSSPSGGSTGELFF.

The chain has TRBV28 and TRBJ2-7; 11 nucleotides line up with TRBD1. Germline CDR1 and CDR2: MDHEN and SYDVKM. This CDR3 has 16 amino acids. The V segment lost 8 bases and the J segment 2 bases; nucleotides outside the gene matches: 11. Here the CDR3 DNA reads TGTGCCAGCCATCCAGGAGGACAGGGGGCACCCTACGAGCAGTACTTC. Its translation is CASHPGGQGAPYEQYF.

The CDR3 region is CASSVETGTYEQYF. The CDR3 region has the DNA TGTGCCAGCAGCGTAGAGACAGGGACCTACGAGCAGTACTTC. V gene TRBV9 combines with J gene TRBJ2-7; 7 bases line up with TRBD1. The CDR3 runs to 14 residues. Germline values: CDR1 SGDLS, CDR2 YYNGEE. After removal of 0 bases from V and 2 bases from J, the junction contained 2 bases not matched to a gene.

The V gene is TRBV7-3, the J gene TRBJ2-2; 12 nucleotides line up with TRBD2. V lost 3 bases, J lost 4 bases, and 12 bases stayed unmatched. This CDR3 has 19 residues. Germline V gives CDR1 SGHTA, CDR2 FQGTGA. In DNA, the CDR3 is TGTGCCAGCAGCTTCTTAGCTAGCGGGAGGGATATAGGCACCGGGGAGCTGTTTTTT. It encodes CASSFLASGRDIGTGELFF.

This clone has a handful of counts. J is TRBJ1-5 and V is TRBV30; a possible D gene is TRBD1 (6 bases). V was pared by 3 bases and J by 7 bases, with 16 bases between. This CDR3 has 14 residues. CDR1 is GTSNPN, CDR2 SVGIG, per germline (reference sequence). CDR3 region: CAWSAGTRGQPQHF. In DNA, the CDR3 is TGTGCCTGGAGCGCCGGGACAAGAGGACAGCCCCAGCATTTT.

This sequence joins TRBV30 and TRBJ2-1; TRBD2 matches 7 bases. V lost 2 bases and J lost 8; bases outside the gene matches: 18. The CDR3 loop spans 17 amino acids. Germline V gene lookup returns CDR1 GTSNPN and CDR2 SVGIG (reference sequence). CDR3 amino acids: CAWSKGILAGVEYEQFF. The CDR3, as DNA: TGTGCCTGGAGTAAGGGGATATTGGCGGGAGTCGAGTATGAGCAGTTCTTC.